This passage covers 8 T cell receptor beta chains from one sample sequenced in a study of cytomegalovirus exposure and HLA in healthy donors (dated by TCRdb to the late 2010s). Library construction relied on the immunoSEQ multiplex PCR assay. For the multiplex PCR, a mixture combining 60 forward primers for TCR Vbeta segments and 13 reverse primers for TCR Jbeta segments was used. The table was pulled from immuneACCESS by TCRdb, which kept in-frame rearrangements only. Such tables lose some clones; where checked, under half of the loss comes from unresolved V genes, and the rest has no known cause. The table for this sample lists 200,000 or so clones; approximately 82% of them were counted only once. The ten largest clones take up just over 2% of the sample. The sample was PBMCs. The receptor source for this set is a woman aged 18 to 35 in good health and CMV-seropositive.

This clone has more than one count but fewer than ten. The chain employs TRBV11-3 and TRBJ2-3; 7 positions agree with TRBD1. The trim removed 8 bases at V and 3 bases at J, leaving 11 bases unmatched. Germline V gene lookup returns CDR1 SGHNT and CDR2 YENEEA. The length of the CDR3 is 15 residues. The CDR3 nucleotides read TGTGCCAGCGGGTTTCAGGGGGAAGTGACAGATACGCAGTATTTT. Amino acids: CASGFQGEVTDTQYF.

The rearrangement joins TRBV27 to TRBJ2-3; D may be TRBD2 (6 bases). Germline V gene sequence: CDR1 MNHEY, CDR2 SMNVEV (reference sequence). The V gene lost 8 bases and the J gene lost 5 bases, with 14 bases spanning the gap. The CDR3 length is 13 residues. The CDR3 DNA sequence: TGTGCCAGCGGCGGGGTGGCGGGAGATACGCAGTATTTT. Translation gives CASGGVAGDTQYF.

The chain has TRBV11-3 and TRBJ2-1, with TRBD2 matching over 9 bases. The J segment lost 9 bases and the V segment lost 2 bases, leaving 8 bases of the junction unmatched. The V gene's germline CDR1 is SGHNT and CDR2 YENEEA. This CDR3 comprises 15 residues. This CDR3 reads CASSLSAGGLREQFF. The CDR3 DNA is TGTGCCAGCAGCTTATCGGCGGGGGGGCTTCGTGAGCAGTTCTTC.

A few counts support this clone. The genes are TRBV12-5 and TRBJ1-1; TRBD1 is a possible D gene (5 bases). Trimming removed 6 bases at V and 1 base at J, with 12 bases between. The germline V gene encodes CDR1 LGHNT and CDR2 FRNRAP. CDR3 size: 14 residues. CDR3 sequence (DNA): TGTGCTAGTGGCCGGGGGAGATCGAACACTGAAGCTTTCTTT. Translating gives CASGRGRSNTEAFF.

The chain is built from TRBV30 and TRBJ2-5; D may be TRBD2 (7 bases). Germline V gene lookup returns CDR1 GTSNPN and CDR2 SVGIG (reference sequence). The V end was cut by 8 bases, the J end by 5 bases, with 12 bases between. This CDR3 is built from 11 residues. CDR3 coding DNA: TGTGCCAGGGGGAGGGGGGAGACCCAGTACTTC. This codes for CARGRGETQYF.

This rearrangement joins TRBV7-6 to TRBJ2-2; D is uncertain. The length of the CDR3 is 13 residues. The germline V gene has CDR1 SGHVS and CDR2 FNYEAQ. V gave up 4 bases and J gave up 5 bases, with 8 bases separating them. The DNA of the CDR3 is TGTGCCAGCAGCTCTGGCCGTACCGGGGAGCTGTTTTTT. Translated, it gives CASSSGRTGELFF.

This clone has just one count. The V call is TRBV18, the J call TRBJ2-5, with 8 bases aligning to TRBD1. The DNA matches TRBJ2-7 better at its end, which makes the J call doubtful. The CDR3 length is 13 residues. Looked up from germline, CDR1 is KGHSH and CDR2 is LQKENI. This CDR3 reads CASSRIQGDEQYF. The CDR3 DNA reads as TGTGCCAGCTCACGAATACAGGGGGACGAGCAGTACTTC.

The rearrangement uses TRBV7-9 and TRBJ1-1; D call uncertain. Germline assignment: CDR1 SEHNR and CDR2 FQNEAQ (reference sequence). The CDR3 contains 12 residues. Trimming took off 6 bases at V and 8 bases at J, with 13 bases between the two ends. CDR3 region: CASRSGVNEAFF. DNA for the CDR3: TGTGCCAGCAGGTCCGGAGTAAACGAAGCTTTCTTT.